This is a list of T cell receptor beta chains from one sample in a study of control samples from healthy donors and cancer patients. The table came from immunoSEQ multiplex PCR; TCRdb's copy has only in-frame clones and leaves some out. The repertoire holds about 39,000 clones, roughly 83% seen once, with 47% in the top ten. The sample was blood. These receptors originate from a man between 60 and 70 years old in good health. Each CDR3 is given with its conserved first and last residue. The D gene is left open where the match is weak. Size is stated for part of the rows, as once, few or many counts, or as a class when the clone is expanded.

size	V	J	D	DNA	CDR3
-	TRBV5-1	TRBJ2-1	-	TGCGCCAGCAGCTTCTCCTACAATGAGCAGTTCTTC	CASSFSYNEQFF
-	TRBV28	TRBJ2-5	-	TGTGCCAGCAGTCCACGGGGCGGCAGGCGGTCTGGAGAGACCCAGTACTTC	CASSPRGGRRSGETQYF
once	TRBV7-2	TRBJ1-5	-	TGTGCCAGCAGCTGGGACAATTATAGCAATCAGCCCCAGCATTTT	CASSWDNYSNQPQHF
-	TRBV4-1	TRBJ2-7	TRBD1	TGCGCCAGCAGCCGAGATTACCGGGACAGGGACCCCTACGAGCAGTACTTC	CASSRDYRDRDPYEQYF
medium-sized	TRBV28	TRBJ2-7	-	TGTGCCAGCAGTCCCGGCACAACTCGGGGCGAGCAGTACTTC	CASSPGTTRGEQYF
few	TRBV6-6	TRBJ2-5	-	TGTGCCAGCAGCAAGGGGACCGCGGATGAGACCCAGTACTTC	CASSKGTADETQYF
-	TRBV5-4	TRBJ1-1	-	TGTGCCAGCAGCTTAGGGGGGTATAGGAACACTGAAGCTTTCTTT	CASSLGGYRNTEAFF
-	TRBV4-3	TRBJ1-4	TRBD1	TGCGCCAGCAGCCAAGATCTCCGGCAGGGGGTGGGATTGGCAACTAATGAAAAACTGTTTTTT	CASSQDLRQGVGLATNEKLFF
once	TRBV6-5	TRBJ1-1	TRBD1	TGTGCCAGCAGTTATTTGCGACAGGGTGAAGCTTTCTTT	CASSYLRQGEAFF
-	TRBV6-2/TRBV6-3	TRBJ1-4	-	TGTGCCAGCAGTTACTCAGGCCAGATTAATGAAAAACTGTTTTTT	CASSYSGQINEKLFF
-	TRBV5-1	TRBJ2-3	TRBD1	TGCGCCAGCAGCCCTGGACAGGGAATCACAGATACGCAGTATTTT	CASSPGQGITDTQYF
-	TRBV6-6	TRBJ1-3	TRBD1	TGTGCCAGCAGTCGCTCTACTACAGGGGCCTCTGGAAACACCATATATTTT	CASSRSTTGASGNTIYF
-	TRBV29-1	TRBJ1-5	-	TGCAGCGTTGAAGAAACCGGTCGAGGGCCCCAGCATTTT	CSVEETGRGPQHF
-	TRBV6-2/TRBV6-3	TRBJ2-5	TRBD1	TGTGCCAGCAGTCCGACAGGGCCCCAAGAGACCCAGTACTTC	CASSPTGPQETQYF
-	TRBV2	TRBJ1-2	TRBD1	TGTGCCAGCAGTAAACAGGGGGCTACTGGCTATGGCTACACCTTC	CASSKQGATGYGYTF
-	TRBV19	TRBJ2-5	TRBD2	TGTGCCAGTAGTATTGGGAGACTAGCGGGGCTTGAGACCCAGTACTTC	CASSIGRLAGLETQYF
-	TRBV5-6	TRBJ1-5	TRBD1	TGTGCCAGCAGCTTGCAAAGGGGGCATCAGCCCCAGCATTTT	CASSLQRGHQPQHF
-	TRBV7-2	TRBJ1-1	-	TGTGCCAGCAGCGCTGACCCGGGGGTCCCTGAAGCTTTCTTT	CASSADPGVPEAFF
-	TRBV10-1	TRBJ1-3	-	TGCGCCAGCAGTGAGTCAACAGGTGGAGGAAACACCATATATTTT	CASSESTGGGNTIYF
-	TRBV5-1	TRBJ2-1	TRBD2	TGCGCCAGCAGCTTTATAGCGGGAGTTTTTGAGCAGTTCTTC	CASSFIAGVFEQFF
-	TRBV5-1	TRBJ1-2	TRBD1	TGCGCCAGCAGCTTGGTCCCCGGGACAGGGGGCGATGGCTACACCTTC	CASSLVPGTGGDGYTF
-	TRBV15	TRBJ1-3	-	TGTGCCACCAGCAGAGGCAAGGGGCAGGGAATCTCTGGAAACACCATATATTTT	CATSRGKGQGISGNTIYF
few	TRBV11-2	TRBJ1-1	-	TGTGCCAGCAGCTGGAAAGTTCCAGGGAACACTGAAGCTTTCTTT	CASSWKVPGNTEAFF